This T cell receptor beta chain is from a study of CD8 T cells in Susac syndrome (dated by TCRdb to between 2018 and 2020). Concerning the study at large: Whether CD8+ T cell activation and differentiation in Susac syndrome was antigen driven was tested using repertoire sequencing.

The paper as a whole reports these results and caveats: The number of individuals in the TCR sequencing and HLA analysis was recognized as being relatively small.

Trimmed from V: 4 bases; trimmed from J: 3 bases; junction bases lacking a gene match: 11. The germline V gene (reference sequence) specifies DFQATT as CDR1 and SNEGSKA as CDR2. CDR3 length: 15 amino acids, cysteine to phenylalanine. Only CDR3 DNA remains: 45 bases, in frame from the first base. In regard to this clonotype: Its antigen is not yet known. Per-nucleotide qualities are absent, and no much larger clonotype sits a single base away.

High-throughput TCR beta sequencing profiled peripheral blood CD8+ and CD4+ T cells from healthy donors, Susac syndrome patients and multiple sclerosis patients. Healthy donors were included as age- and sex-matched controls. Bulk CD8+ and CD4+ T cells were purified by magnetic negative isolation, while CD8+ TEMRA cells were enriched using FACS. Blood was collected in EDTA tubes and processed within 24 hours, with PBMCs isolated through density gradient centrifugation. PBMCs intended for TCR sequencing were cryopreserved in liquid nitrogen and thawed later in a water bath at 37 degrees C. The sorted or isolated CD4+, CD8+ and CD8+ TEMRA cells reached a purity of at least 90%. RNA was extracted using the RNeasy kit, and roughly 0.5 to 1 microgram was reverse transcribed with random hexamers. TCR beta CDR3 regions were amplified with the immunoSEQ multiplex PCR assay covering 54 Vbeta and 13 Jbeta segments. PCR amplification bias was corrected by using a synthetic template baseline for primer optimization and computational correction. Per the source publication's procedure: Reads were assigned to V, D and J genes according to IMGT and analyzed in immunoSEQ Analyzer, with only productive sequences retained. Clonality was calculated as one minus the Shannon entropy normalized by log2 of the number of productive unique sequences. For each patient and control, public and private clones were evaluated within the 100 most prevalent clones. Susac-specific clones were defined as absent from healthy and MS cohorts, about 1,000 published viral clones and other ImmuneACCESS disease sequences. TCRdb's own reprocessing of the public reads used fastp at Q25 and MiXCR and kept productive beta chains. Entries are consolidated by CDR3 protein sequence, retaining the most common genes and DNA. V and J calls and clone size were set by TCRdb, not the authors. This sample gives 140,000 to 150,000 distinct CDR3 sequences in total; 94% of them show up just once. Of the sample, 0.075% to 0.09% is held by the ten largest clones.

Sequencing was carried out using CD4+ T cells from PBMCs. The sequence was collected from a human donor in good health. The chain uses TRBV20-1 and TRBJ2-7; TRBD1 lines up with 8 middle nucleotides. The DNA sequence follows: TGCAGTGCTACTCTTCCGGGACAGGCACACTACGAGCAGTACTTC. It is translated as CSATLPGQAHYEQYF.